The clone carrying this T cell receptor (beta chain) was seen only a few times. Its target is unknown. The V gene end was trimmed by 5 bases and the J gene end by 6 bases; junction bases not matched to a gene: 6. The length of the CDR3 is 14 residues. This record belongs to a study of T-cell memory formation after mild COVID-19. Study-wide results and limits: Mainly CM and EM harbored the contracting CD4+ clones; mainly EMRA harbored the CD8+ ones. CD4+ bias marked clones expanding day 15 to 37, unlike balanced contracting clones. Detection of some responders pre-infection suggested pre-existing cross-reactive memory T cells participated.

Sample barcodes and UMIs were carried by the TCR alpha and TCR beta cDNA libraries that 5'RACE generated with constant-segment primers. One entry per CDR3 protein, called by TCRdb with MiXCR from the 5' RACE reads. Of hundreds of thousands of distinct CDR3 sequences listed, about a quarter are singletons. This rearrangement joins TRBV12-3 or TRBV12-4 to TRBJ1-5; TRBD1 matches at 8 bases. The sample taken for sequencing was PBMCs or a T cell subset sorted from them (not recorded which). The clonotype comes from an adult woman who had mild COVID-19 (a few samples of this study predate the infection). Cell type and time point are not known. The DNA for the CDR3 is TGTGCCAGCAGTGTCGACAGGGGCGGTCAGCCCCAGCATTTT. As protein: CASSVDRGGQPQHF.